This section outlines one TCR beta chain sequence together with its context. Antigen: not known. The data are from a study of cytomegalovirus exposure and HLA in healthy donors. Findings of the study overall: Analyses of presence/absence relied on an assumption of roughly uniform sequencing depth across donors. The records held CMV serostatus as the only immune exposure information.

CDR3 length: 12 residues. V lost 1 base and J lost 8, with 8 bases in between. Germline V gene sequence: CDR1 SGHNT, CDR2 YENEEA. Primers for the PCR totalled 60 Vbeta and 13 Jbeta. Libraries were prepared by immunoSEQ multiplex PCR; TCRdb keeps only in-frame clonotypes and omits some of them. The profile shows under 150,000 clones, roughly 82% of them singletons. Sample: PBMCs. The clonotype comes from a boy younger than 18 in good health and CMV-seronegative. This chain uses TRBV11-3 with TRBJ1-2; no clear D. This CDR3 is CASSLGGGGYTF. The CDR3 DNA sequence: TGTGCCAGCAGCTTAGGGGGAGGAGGCTACACCTTC.